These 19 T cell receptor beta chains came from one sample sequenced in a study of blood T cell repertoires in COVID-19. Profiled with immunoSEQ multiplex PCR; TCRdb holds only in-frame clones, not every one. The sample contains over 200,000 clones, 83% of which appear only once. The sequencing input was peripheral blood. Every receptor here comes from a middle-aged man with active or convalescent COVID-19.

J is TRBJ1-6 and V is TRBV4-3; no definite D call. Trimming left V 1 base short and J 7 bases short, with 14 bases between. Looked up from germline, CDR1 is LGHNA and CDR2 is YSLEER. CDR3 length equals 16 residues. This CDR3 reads CASSQAWTERNSPLHF. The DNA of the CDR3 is TGCGCCAGCAGCCAAGCCTGGACGGAGCGGAATTCACCCCTCCACTTT.

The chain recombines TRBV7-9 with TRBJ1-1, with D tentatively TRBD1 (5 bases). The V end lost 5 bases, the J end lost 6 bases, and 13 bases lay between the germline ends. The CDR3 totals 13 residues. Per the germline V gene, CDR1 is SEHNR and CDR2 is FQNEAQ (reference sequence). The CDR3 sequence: CASSERGIPEAFF. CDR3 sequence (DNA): TGTGCCAGCAGCGAGCGGGGGATCCCTGAAGCTTTCTTT.

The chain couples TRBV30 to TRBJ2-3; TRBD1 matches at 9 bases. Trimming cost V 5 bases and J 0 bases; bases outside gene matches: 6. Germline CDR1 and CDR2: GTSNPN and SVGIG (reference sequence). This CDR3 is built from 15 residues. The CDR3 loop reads CAWGGDRASTDTQYF. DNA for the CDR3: TGTGCCTGGGGGGGGGACAGGGCAAGCACAGATACGCAGTATTTT.

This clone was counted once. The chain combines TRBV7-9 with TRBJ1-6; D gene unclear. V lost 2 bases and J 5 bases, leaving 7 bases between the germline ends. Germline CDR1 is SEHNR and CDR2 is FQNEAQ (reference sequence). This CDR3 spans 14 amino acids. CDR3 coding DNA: TGTGCCAGCAGCTTAAATCCTGATAATTCACCCCTCCACTTT. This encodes CASSLNPDNSPLHF.

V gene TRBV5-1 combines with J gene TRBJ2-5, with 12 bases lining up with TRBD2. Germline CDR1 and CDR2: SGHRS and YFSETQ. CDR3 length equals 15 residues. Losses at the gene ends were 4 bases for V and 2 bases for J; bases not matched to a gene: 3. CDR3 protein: CASSLGTSGQETQYF. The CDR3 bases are TGCGCCAGCAGCCTGGGGACTAGCGGGCAAGAGACCCAGTACTTC.

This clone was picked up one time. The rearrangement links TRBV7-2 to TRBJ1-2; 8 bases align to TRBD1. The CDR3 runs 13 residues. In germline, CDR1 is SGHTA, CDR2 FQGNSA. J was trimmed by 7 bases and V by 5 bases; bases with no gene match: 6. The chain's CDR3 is CASSDSTGVGYTF. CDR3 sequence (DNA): TGTGCCAGCAGCGACTCGACAGGGGTTGGCTACACCTTC.

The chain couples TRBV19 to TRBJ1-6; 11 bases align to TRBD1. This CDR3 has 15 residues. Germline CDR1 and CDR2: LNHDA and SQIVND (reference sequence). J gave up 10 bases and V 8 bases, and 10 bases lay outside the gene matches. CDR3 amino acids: CASSDRGLGSSPLHF. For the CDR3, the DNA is TGTGCCAGTTCGGACAGGGGGCTTGGTAGCTCACCCCTCCACTTT. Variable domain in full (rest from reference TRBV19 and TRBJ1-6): DGGITQSPKYLFRKEGQNVTLSCEQNLNHDAMYWYRQDPGQGLRLIYYSQIVNDFQKGDIAEGYSVSREKKESFPLTVTSAQKNPTAFYLCASSDRGLGSSPLHFGNGTRLTVT.

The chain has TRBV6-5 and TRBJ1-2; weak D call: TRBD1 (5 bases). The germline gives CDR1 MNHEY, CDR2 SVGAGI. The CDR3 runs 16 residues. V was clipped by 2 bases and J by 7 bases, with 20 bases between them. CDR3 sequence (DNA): TGTGCCAGCAGTTACGGAGACATTATGGGGCTTGGTGGCTACACCTTC. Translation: CASSYGDIMGLGGYTF.

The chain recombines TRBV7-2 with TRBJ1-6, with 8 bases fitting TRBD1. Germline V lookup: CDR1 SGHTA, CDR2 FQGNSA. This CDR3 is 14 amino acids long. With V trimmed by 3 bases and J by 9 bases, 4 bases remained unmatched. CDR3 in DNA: TGTGCCAGCAGCTTTCGACAGGGGAGTTCACCCCTCCACTTT. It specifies CASSFRQGSSPLHF.

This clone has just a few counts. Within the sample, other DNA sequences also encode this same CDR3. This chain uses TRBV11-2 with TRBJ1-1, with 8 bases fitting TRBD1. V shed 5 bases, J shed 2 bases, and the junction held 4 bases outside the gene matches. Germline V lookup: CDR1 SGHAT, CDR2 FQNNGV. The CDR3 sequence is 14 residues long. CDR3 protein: CASSAGQGNTEAFF. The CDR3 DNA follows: TGTGCCAGCAGCGCCGGACAGGGTAACACTGAAGCTTTCTTT.

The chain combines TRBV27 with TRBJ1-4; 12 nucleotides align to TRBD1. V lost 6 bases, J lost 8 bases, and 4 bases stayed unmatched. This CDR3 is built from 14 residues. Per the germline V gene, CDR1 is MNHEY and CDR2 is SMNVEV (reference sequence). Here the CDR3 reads CASRQGTGGEKLFF. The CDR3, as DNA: TGTGCCAGCAGGCAAGGGACAGGGGGCGAAAAACTGTTTTTT.

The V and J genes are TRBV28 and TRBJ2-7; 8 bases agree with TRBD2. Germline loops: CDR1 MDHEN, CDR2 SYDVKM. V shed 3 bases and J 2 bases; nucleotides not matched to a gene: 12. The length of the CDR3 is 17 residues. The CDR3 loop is CASSFGLLRAGAYEQYF. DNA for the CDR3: TGTGCCAGCAGTTTCGGTCTCTTACGAGCGGGAGCCTACGAGCAGTACTTC.

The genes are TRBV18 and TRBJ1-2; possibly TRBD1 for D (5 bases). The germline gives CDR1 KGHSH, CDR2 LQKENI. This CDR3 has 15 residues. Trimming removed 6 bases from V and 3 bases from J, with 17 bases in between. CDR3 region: CASSPTQTAHYGYTF. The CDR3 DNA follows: TGTGCCAGCTCGCCGACCCAGACAGCCCACTATGGCTACACCTTC.

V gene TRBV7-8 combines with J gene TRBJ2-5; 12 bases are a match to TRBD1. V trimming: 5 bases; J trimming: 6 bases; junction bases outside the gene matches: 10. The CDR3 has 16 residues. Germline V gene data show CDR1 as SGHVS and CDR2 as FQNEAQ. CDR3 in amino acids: CASSSPGTGGRKTQYF. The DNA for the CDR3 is TGTGCCAGCAGCAGTCCCGGGACAGGGGGCAGAAAGACCCAGTACTTC.

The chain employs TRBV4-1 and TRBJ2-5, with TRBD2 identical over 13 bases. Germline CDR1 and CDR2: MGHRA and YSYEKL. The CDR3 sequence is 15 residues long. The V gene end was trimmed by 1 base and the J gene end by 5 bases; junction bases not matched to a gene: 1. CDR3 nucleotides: TGCGCCAGCAGCCAAGTGGGACTAGCGGGGGAGACCCAGTACTTC. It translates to CASSQVGLAGETQYF.

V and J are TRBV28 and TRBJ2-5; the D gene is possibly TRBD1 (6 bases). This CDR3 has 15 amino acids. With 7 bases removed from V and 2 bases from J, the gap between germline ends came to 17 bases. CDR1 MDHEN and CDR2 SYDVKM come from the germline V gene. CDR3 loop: CASTKLDRRQETQYF. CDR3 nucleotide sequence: TGTGCCAGCACCAAACTGGACAGAAGACAAGAGACCCAGTACTTC.

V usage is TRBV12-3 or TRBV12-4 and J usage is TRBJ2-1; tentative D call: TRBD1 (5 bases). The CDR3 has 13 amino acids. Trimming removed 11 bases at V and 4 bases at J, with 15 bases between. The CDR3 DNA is TGTGCCTTAAAAAGGGGCAGTTACAATGAGCAGTTCTTC. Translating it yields CALKRGSYNEQFF.

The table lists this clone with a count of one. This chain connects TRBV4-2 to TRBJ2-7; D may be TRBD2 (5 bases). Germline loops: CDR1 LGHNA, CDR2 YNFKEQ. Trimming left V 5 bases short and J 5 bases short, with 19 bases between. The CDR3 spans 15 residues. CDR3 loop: CASSKRTPVGHEQYF. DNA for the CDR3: TGTGCCAGCAGCAAAAGGACTCCGGTCGGCCACGAGCAGTACTTC.

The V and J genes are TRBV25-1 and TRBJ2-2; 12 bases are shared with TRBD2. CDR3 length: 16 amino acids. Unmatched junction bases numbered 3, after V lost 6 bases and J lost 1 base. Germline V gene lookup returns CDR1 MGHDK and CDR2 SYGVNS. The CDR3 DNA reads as TGTGCCAGCAGCACGGGACTAGCGGGGAACACCGGGGAGCTGTTTTTT. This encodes CASSTGLAGNTGELFF.